The 15 T cell receptor beta chains in this list originate from one sample, sequenced in a study of blood T cell repertoires in COVID-19 (dated by TCRdb to the early 2020s). Library preparation was by the immunoSEQ multiplex PCR assay. Not all clones reach the TCRdb copy of this immuneACCESS table, which keeps in-frame sequences only. Checked studies attribute under half of the gap to unresolved V genes and leave the rest unexplained. Counted in this sample were some 160,000 clones; roughly 90% of them appeared once. The top ten hold 2.5% to 3.5% of the sample. Sequencing input: peripheral blood. These receptors were obtained from a man aged 55 to 70 with acute or convalescent COVID-19.

The chain employs TRBV5-5 and TRBJ2-3; 11 nucleotides align to TRBD2. The V and J ends lost 4 bases and 4 bases, in that order; junction bases with no gene match: 8. From germline, CDR1 is SGHKS and CDR2 YYEKEE (reference sequence). The CDR3 has 16 amino acids. Written as DNA, the CDR3 is TGTGCCAGCAGCCAGGGACTAGCGGAGGTCCCAGATACGCAGTATTTT. Protein product: CASSQGLAEVPDTQYF. Supplemented by reference TRBV5-5 and TRBJ2-3, the full variable domain reads DAGVTQSPTHLIKTRGQQVTLRCSPISGHKSVSWYQQVLGQGPQFIFQYYEKEERGRGNFPDRFSARQFPNYSSELNVNALLLGDSALYLCASSQGLAEVPDTQYFGPGTRLTVL.

V and J are TRBV5-6 and TRBJ1-1; 8 nucleotides agree with TRBD1. Looked up from germline, CDR1 is SGHDT and CDR2 is YYEEEE. The CDR3 totals 14 residues. The V and J ends lost 6 bases and 8 bases, in that order; junction bases with no gene match: 12. This chain's CDR3 is CASNPRDRNLEAFF. The CDR3 region has the DNA TGTGCCAGCAACCCCCGGGACAGGAATCTAGAAGCTTTCTTT.

V and J are TRBV5-1 and TRBJ2-5; TRBD2 agrees at 9 bases. Germline V gene lookup returns CDR1 SGHRS and CDR2 YFSETQ. This CDR3 contains 16 residues. The V gene end was trimmed by 0 bases and the J gene end by 7 bases; junction bases not matched to a gene: 10. CDR3 protein: CASSLGSSGELRTQYF. The CDR3 DNA reads TGCGCCAGCAGCTTGGGATCTAGCGGGGAACTGCGGACCCAGTACTTC. Combining the CDR3 with reference TRBV5-1 and TRBJ2-5 gives the whole variable domain KAGVTQTPRYLIKTRGQQVTLSCSPISGHRSVSWYQQTPGQGLQFLFEYFSETQRNKGNFPGRFSGRQFSNSRSEMNVSTLELGDSALYLCASSLGSSGELRTQYFGPGTRLLVL.

The chain combines TRBV7-9 with TRBJ2-1, with 9 bases fitting TRBD2. Per the germline V gene, CDR1 is SEHNR and CDR2 is FQNEAQ (reference sequence). V dropped 5 bases and J dropped 10; count of bases not matched to a gene: 12. The length of the CDR3 is 15 residues. DNA of the CDR3: TGTGCCAGCAGCCCTTTTGGCGGGGGGGCCGGGGAGCAGTTCTTC. Protein sequence: CASSPFGGGAGEQFF.

V usage is TRBV6-1 and J usage is TRBJ1-1; unclear D gene. In germline, CDR1 is MNHNS, CDR2 SASEGT. The CDR3 is made up of 14 amino acids. V lost 2 bases and J 1 base, leaving 8 bases between the germline ends. This chain's CDR3 is CASSERGRNTEAFF. The CDR3 DNA reads TGTGCCAGCAGTGAAAGAGGAAGGAACACTGAAGCTTTCTTT.

The rearrangement links TRBV27 to TRBJ2-7, with TRBD2 matching 14 bases. The CDR3 has 23 residues. The germline V gene has CDR1 MNHEY and CDR2 SMNVEV (reference sequence). The junction had 21 bases not matched to a gene; V was cut back by 1 base and J by 1 base. The CDR3 spells CASSLWGLSTGTSGGSPSYEQYF. DNA of the CDR3: TGTGCCAGCAGTTTATGGGGGCTCTCCACAGGGACTAGCGGGGGATCTCCTTCCTACGAGCAGTACTTC.

This clone was detected a few times. The CDR3 DNA reads TGTGCCAGCAGCCAACCTGGACAGGTCTATGGCTACACCTTC. This gives the protein CASSQPGQVYGYTF. J is TRBJ1-2 and V is TRBV3-1 (or the pseudogene TRBV3-2); 7 bases agree with TRBD1. The CDR3 length is 14 residues. With V trimmed by 2 bases and J by 4 bases, 4 bases remained unmatched. Germline V gene sequence: CDR1 LGHDT, CDR2 YNNKEL (reference sequence).

This clone was counted only a few times. The rearrangement links TRBV27 to TRBJ1-6, with D possibly matching TRBD1 (5 bases). CDR3 length equals 15 residues. Between the trimmed V and J ends, which lost 3 bases and 5 bases, there was a span of 11 bases. Germline assignment: CDR1 MNHEY and CDR2 SMNVEV (reference sequence). CDR3 region: CASSFAGANNSPLHF. Written as DNA, the CDR3 is TGTGCCAGCAGTTTCGCTGGGGCGAATAATTCACCCCTCCACTTT.

The chain links TRBV14 to TRBJ2-7, with D hard to call. Germline-derived CDR1 and CDR2 are SGHDN and FVKESK. Trimming left V 1 base short and J 8 bases short, with 9 bases between. The CDR3 runs to 12 residues. CDR3 protein: CASSQGSTKQYF. In nucleotides, the CDR3 is TGTGCCAGCAGCCAAGGATCTACGAAGCAGTACTTC.

The chain has TRBV12-3 or TRBV12-4 and TRBJ2-1; D not certain. The CDR3 runs to 11 residues. The V and J ends lost 8 bases and 8 bases respectively, with 10 bases between them. CDR3 bases: TGTGCCAGCTCCACTTTCGATGAGCAGTTCTTC. It encodes CASSTFDEQFF.

V usage is TRBV11-3 and J usage is TRBJ2-2; 7 nucleotides align to TRBD2. Looked up from germline, CDR1 is SGHNT and CDR2 is YENEEA. J lost 2 bases, V lost 5 bases, and 8 bases had no gene match. CDR3 length: 16 amino acids. The CDR3 is CASSPTPGLNTGELFF. The CDR3 bases are TGTGCCAGCAGCCCCACCCCGGGACTAAACACCGGGGAGCTGTTTTTT. Drawing the rest from reference TRBV11-3 and TRBJ2-2, the complete variable domain is EAGVVQSPRYKIIEKKQPVAFWCNPISGHNTLYWYLQNLGQGPELLIRYENEEAVDDSQLPKDRFSAERLKGVDSTLKIQPAELGDSAVYLCASSPTPGLNTGELFFGEGSRLTVL.

The V gene is TRBV14, the J gene TRBJ1-3, with D possibly TRBD1 on 5 matching bases. Germline V gene lookup returns CDR1 SGHDN and CDR2 FVKESK. V dropped 4 bases and J dropped 5 bases, with 12 bases sitting between them. The CDR3 spans 14 residues. DNA of the CDR3: TGTGCCAGCAGCCGGCAGGGTTTCAGAAACACCATATATTTT. Translated: CASSRQGFRNTIYF.

The gene calls are TRBV7-2 and TRBJ1-2, with D hard to call. Germline V CDR1 and CDR2: SGHTA, FQGNSA. CDR3 size: 14 residues. Trimming cost V 7 bases and J 4 bases, with 16 bases left between them. The CDR3 DNA is TGTGCCAGCAAGGACGGCGTTAGCGGCTATGGCTACACCTTC. Translating it yields CASKDGVSGYGYTF.

The table lists this clone with a count of one. The chain is built from TRBV5-1 and TRBJ1-5, with TRBD1 matching over 7 bases. J was trimmed by 0 bases and V by 4 bases; bases with no gene match: 4. The germline CDR1 and CDR2 sequences are SGHRS and YFSETQ. The CDR3 is 15 amino acids. As DNA, the CDR3 is TGCGCCAGCAGCCAGGGACAGTTTAGCAATCAGCCCCAGCATTTT. This codes for CASSQGQFSNQPQHF.

The V call is TRBV7-9, the J call TRBJ2-7, with D unclear. The ends were cut back, 6 bases at V and 1 base at J, with 10 bases in the middle. This CDR3 comprises 13 residues. Germline assignment: CDR1 SEHNR and CDR2 FQNEAQ (reference sequence). CDR3 sequence (DNA): TGTGCCAGCAGGGGCCCACAGTCCTACGAGCAGTACTTC. Protein sequence: CASRGPQSYEQYF.